Below are 26 T cell receptor beta chains sequenced from a single sample in a study of cytomegalovirus exposure and HLA in healthy donors. Primers included in the PCR were 60 Vbeta and 13 Jbeta primers. TCRdb's copy holds only in-frame clones and misses some; the assay was immunoSEQ multiplex PCR. This sample has 60,000 to 75,000 clones; about 74% occur once, and the top ten carry approximately 21%. Sequences were obtained from PBMCs. Receptors were obtained from a woman between 25 and 40 years old in good health and CMV-seropositive.

This clone was recorded once. V gene TRBV2 combines with J gene TRBJ1-5; a possible D gene is TRBD1 (5 bases). In germline, CDR1 is SNHLY, CDR2 FYNNEI. Trimming pared 3 bases from V and 8 bases from J, leaving 14 bases between. This CDR3 has 14 amino acids. CDR3 sequence: CASSETQVLEPQHF. In nucleotides, the CDR3 is TGTGCCAGCAGTGAGACACAGGTTTTGGAGCCCCAGCATTTT.

This clone was seen a few times. The chain carries TRBV30 and TRBJ2-7; 16 nucleotides line up with TRBD2. Germline CDR1 reads GTSNPN; CDR2 reads SVGIG (reference sequence). Unmatched junction bases numbered 8, after V lost 3 bases and J lost 6 bases. The CDR3 totals 16 residues. CDR3 coding DNA: TGTGCCTGGAGGCCGGGACTAGCGGGAGGGCCGGGCGAGCAGTACTTC. Its protein product is CAWRPGLAGGPGEQYF.

The gene calls are TRBV4-1 and TRBJ2-1; 11 bases are a match to TRBD2. Germline V gene lookup returns CDR1 MGHRA and CDR2 YSYEKL. The V and J ends lost 1 base and 5 bases, in that order; junction bases with no gene match: 4. The CDR3 length is 16 residues. CDR3 DNA sequence: TGCGCCAGCAGCCAAGGGGCTAGCGGGAGGAACAATGAGCAGTTCTTC. It is translated as CASSQGASGRNNEQFF.

The sample holds a few counts of this clone. J is TRBJ2-2 and V is TRBV14, with TRBD1 matching over 7 bases. CDR3 length: 15 amino acids. Germline V gene sequence: CDR1 SGHDN, CDR2 FVKESK. The ends lost 4 bases at V and 3 bases at J; junction bases unmatched: 5. Here the CDR3 reads CASSPGGSYTGELFF. The CDR3 DNA is TGTGCCAGCAGCCCAGGGGGTTCGTACACCGGGGAGCTGTTTTTT.

The gene calls are TRBV4-2 and TRBJ2-1; 7 bases fit TRBD2. The CDR3 length is 15 residues. Germline V lookup: CDR1 LGHNA, CDR2 YNFKEQ. With 1 base clipped from V and 3 bases from J, the junction kept 3 bases outside the gene matches. The CDR3 is CASSQGTSDYNEQFF. The CDR3 bases are TGTGCCAGCAGCCAAGGGACTAGTGACTACAATGAGCAGTTCTTC.

This chain uses TRBV7-9 with TRBJ2-3; tentatively, D is TRBD1 (6 bases). The CDR3 consists of 14 residues. CDR1 SEHNR and CDR2 FQNEAQ come from the germline V gene (reference sequence). V lost 1 base to trimming and J lost 6 bases, with 11 bases between them. CDR3 in DNA: TGTGCCAGCAGCTTAGAAGTGAGGGGGGATACGCAGTATTTT. Translated, it gives CASSLEVRGDTQYF.

This sequence joins TRBV4-2 and TRBJ2-4; D might be TRBD2 (6 bases). The CDR3 totals 13 residues. Germline V gene sequence: CDR1 LGHNA, CDR2 YNFKEQ. Trimming took off 5 bases at V and 6 bases at J, with 11 bases between the two ends. The CDR3 region is CASSFGTVNIQYF. CDR3 nucleotides: TGTGCCAGCAGCTTTGGGACTGTAAACATTCAGTACTTC.

The chain combines TRBV5-1 with TRBJ1-1; 7 nucleotides agree with TRBD1. The CDR3 has 12 residues. The germline gives CDR1 SGHRS, CDR2 YFSETQ. The V gene end was trimmed by 5 bases and the J gene end by 7 bases; junction bases not matched to a gene: 5. CDR3 region: CASRITGDEAFF. The CDR3 DNA sequence: TGCGCCAGCAGGATTACAGGGGATGAAGCTTTCTTT.

This chain links TRBV25-1 with TRBJ2-7; 7 bases are a match to TRBD1. CDR3 length: 14 residues. V trimming: 6 bases; J trimming: 2 bases; junction bases outside the gene matches: 7. Germline loops: CDR1 MGHDK, CDR2 SYGVNS. The CDR3 reads CASSANRGPYEQYF. DNA of the CDR3: TGTGCCAGCAGCGCCAACAGGGGTCCCTACGAGCAGTACTTC.

V gene TRBV7-2 combines with J gene TRBJ1-1; D ambiguous. The CDR3 contains 13 residues. CDR1 and CDR2 (germline): SGHTA, FQGNSA. V lost 2 bases to trimming and J lost 2 bases, with 6 bases between them. CDR3 protein: CASSLTTNTEAFF. The CDR3 nucleotides read TGTGCCAGCAGCTTAACGACAAACACTGAAGCTTTCTTT.

The gene calls are TRBV29-1 and TRBJ1-2; tentatively, D is TRBD1 (6 bases). Germline lookup yields CDR1 SQVTM and CDR2 ANQGSEA. The CDR3 is made up of 14 amino acids. V was shortened by 5 bases and J by 6 bases, with 19 bases between the two germline ends. CDR3 protein: CSVPRQVSVDGYTF. In DNA, the CDR3 is TGCAGCGTTCCCAGACAGGTCTCAGTGGATGGCTACACCTTC.

This clone has more than one count but fewer than ten. CDR3 in amino acids: CASSDRRGDEQFF. CDR3 nucleotide sequence: TGTGCCAGCAGTGATCGCAGGGGGGATGAGCAGTTCTTC. The V and J genes are TRBV2 and TRBJ2-1; possible D gene TRBD1, 7 bases. The CDR3 runs 13 residues. The V end lost 3 bases, the J end lost 8 bases, and 11 bases lay between the germline ends. Germline lookup yields CDR1 SNHLY and CDR2 FYNNEI.

The V call is TRBV9, the J call TRBJ2-7; 9 bases align to TRBD2. The CDR3 extends over 16 amino acids. Germline CDR1 SGDLS, CDR2 YYNGEE. The ends lost 4 bases at V and 3 bases at J; junction bases unmatched: 11. The CDR3 sequence is CASSPKRGADYYEQYF. CDR3 bases: TGTGCCAGCAGCCCAAAGCGGGGGGCCGACTACTACGAGCAGTACTTC.

J is TRBJ1-2 and V is TRBV5-4; no clear D gene. CDR3 length: 14 amino acids. Trimming stripped 9 bases from V and 4 bases from J, with 19 bases between. Germline V gene data show CDR1 as SGHNT and CDR2 as YYREEE (reference sequence). The CDR3 spells CATTAEYSLYGYTF. The DNA of the CDR3 is TGTGCCACAACTGCCGAATATTCCCTCTATGGCTACACCTTC.

The V call is TRBV2, the J call TRBJ1-5, with 9 nucleotides matching TRBD1. Looked up from germline, CDR1 is SNHLY and CDR2 is FYNNEI. J was trimmed by 1 base and V by 6 bases; bases with no gene match: 4. This CDR3 region has 15 residues. CDR3 DNA: TGTGCCAGCAGCCGACAGGGGGGGAGCAATCAGCCCCAGCATTTT. Its translation: CASSRQGGSNQPQHF.

This rearrangement joins TRBV29-1 to TRBJ2-1; possibly TRBD2 for D (6 bases). The V end was cut by 3 bases, the J end by 3 bases, with 18 bases between. Per germline, CDR1 SQVTM and CDR2 ANQGSEA. The CDR3 extends over 16 amino acids. The CDR3 sequence: CSVETPRRASYNEQFF. The CDR3 region has the DNA TGCAGCGTTGAGACCCCGCGGAGGGCTAGCTACAATGAGCAGTTCTTC.

This clone has just a few counts. Other DNA sequences of this sample code for an identical CDR3. J is TRBJ2-3 and V is TRBV7-2, with D possibly being TRBD1 (5 bases). Germline V gene lookup returns CDR1 SGHTA and CDR2 FQGNSA. CDR3 length: 13 residues. V was pared by 4 bases and J by 4 bases, with 9 bases between. CDR3 in amino acids: CASSSSTADTQYF. CDR3 sequence (DNA): TGTGCCAGCAGCTCGTCGACAGCAGATACGCAGTATTTT. The full variable domain, rest sourced from reference TRBV7-2 and TRBJ2-3, is GAGVSQSPSNKVTEKGKDVELRCDPISGHTALYWYRQSLGQGLEFLIYFQGNSAPDKSGLPSDRFSAERTGGSVSTLTIQRTQQEDSAVYLCASSSSTADTQYFGPGTRLTVL.

This clone has more than one count but fewer than ten. This rearrangement joins TRBV6-1 to TRBJ1-5, with TRBD1 identical over 9 bases. This CDR3 spans 16 amino acids. The J segment lost 4 bases and the V segment lost 4 bases, leaving 8 bases of the junction unmatched. CDR1 is MNHNS, CDR2 SASEGT, per germline. CDR3 in amino acids: CASSVLPGQGNQPQHF. For the CDR3, the DNA is TGTGCCAGCAGTGTTCTCCCGGGACAGGGAAATCAGCCCCAGCATTTT.

The chain combines TRBV7-2 with TRBJ2-5, with 11 nucleotides matching TRBD2. There are 15 residues in the CDR3. The germline gives CDR1 SGHTA, CDR2 FQGNSA. With 3 bases clipped from V and 2 bases from J, the junction kept 2 bases outside the gene matches. The CDR3 loop reads CASSFLAGGQETQYF. Here the CDR3 DNA reads TGTGCCAGCAGCTTCCTAGCGGGAGGACAAGAGACCCAGTACTTC.

The chain carries TRBV10-1 and TRBJ1-2; D may be TRBD1 (6 bases). The germline gives CDR1 WNHNN, CDR2 SYGVQD (reference sequence). V gave up 3 bases and J gave up 4 bases, with 9 bases separating them. The length of the CDR3 is 13 residues. CDR3 sequence (DNA): TGCGCCAGCAGTGAAGCCAGGGGCTATGGCTACACCTTC. Its translation is CASSEARGYGYTF.

The chain is built from TRBV30 and TRBJ2-5; no reliable D call. This CDR3 has 11 residues. Per the germline V gene, CDR1 is GTSNPN and CDR2 is SVGIG (reference sequence). V was trimmed by 0 bases and J by 8 bases, leaving 7 bases between them. CDR3 sequence: CAWSVRVTQYF. The CDR3 DNA reads as TGTGCCTGGAGTGTACGGGTAACCCAGTACTTC.

The chain recombines TRBV29-1 with TRBJ2-5; maybe TRBD1 (6 bases). This CDR3 comprises 13 residues. Per the germline V gene, CDR1 is SQVTM and CDR2 is ANQGSEA. V lost 7 bases and J 4 bases, leaving 16 bases between the germline ends. The CDR3 sequence is CSGTTGSLETQYF. In DNA, the CDR3 is TGCAGCGGAACGACAGGCTCTCTAGAGACCCAGTACTTC.

This clone turned up a few times. This chain connects TRBV6-6 to TRBJ2-1; 10 bases are shared with TRBD2. Germline V gene sequence: CDR1 MNHNY, CDR2 SVGAGI (reference sequence). The CDR3 length is 11 residues. Trimming cost V 6 bases and J 14 bases; bases outside gene matches: 4. The DNA of the CDR3 is TGTGCCAGCAGCACTAGCGGGATGGAGTTCTTC. It is translated as CASSTSGMEFF.

This clone was recorded a few times. The rearrangement joins TRBV5-8 to TRBJ1-4, with TRBD1 matching over 7 bases. The CDR3 loop spans 15 amino acids. The germline CDR1 and CDR2 sequences are SGHTS and YDEGEE. With 3 bases clipped from V and 8 bases from J, the junction kept 10 bases outside the gene matches. The CDR3 nucleotides are TGTGCCAGCAGCTCCCGAGGGGGCTCAAGGGAAAAACTGTTTTTT. It specifies CASSSRGGSREKLFF.

The chain recombines TRBV5-4 with TRBJ2-2; 8 nucleotides line up with TRBD1. Germline CDR1 reads SGHNT; CDR2 reads YYREEE (reference sequence). The CDR3 covers 15 residues. With V trimmed by 1 base and J by 5 bases, 4 bases remained unmatched. This CDR3 reads CASSLTRGHTGELFF. Here the CDR3 DNA reads TGTGCCAGCAGCTTGACCAGGGGGCATACCGGGGAGCTGTTTTTT.

This chain connects TRBV2 to TRBJ1-1; 8 bases match TRBD1. The V segment lost 6 bases and the J segment 11 bases; nucleotides outside the gene matches: 17. Germline assignment: CDR1 SNHLY and CDR2 FYNNEI. The CDR3 is made up of 15 amino acids. The CDR3 sequence: CASSDSRGQQLRAFF. CDR3 DNA sequence: TGTGCCAGCAGCGATTCCAGGGGGCAACAGCTTAGGGCTTTCTTT.